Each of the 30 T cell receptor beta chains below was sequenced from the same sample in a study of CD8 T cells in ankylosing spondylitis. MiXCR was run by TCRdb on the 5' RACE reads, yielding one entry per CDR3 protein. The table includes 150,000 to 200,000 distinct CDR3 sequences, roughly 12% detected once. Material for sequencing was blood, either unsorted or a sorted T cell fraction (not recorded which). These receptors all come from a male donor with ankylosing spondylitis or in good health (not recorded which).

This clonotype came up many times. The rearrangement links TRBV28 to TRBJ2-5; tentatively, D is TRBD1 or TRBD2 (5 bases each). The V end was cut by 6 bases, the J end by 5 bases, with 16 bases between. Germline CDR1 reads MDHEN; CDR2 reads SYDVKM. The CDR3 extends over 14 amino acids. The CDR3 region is CASSPWAGSETQYF. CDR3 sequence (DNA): TGTGCCAGCAGCCCTTGGGCAGGGAGCGAGACCCAGTACTTC.

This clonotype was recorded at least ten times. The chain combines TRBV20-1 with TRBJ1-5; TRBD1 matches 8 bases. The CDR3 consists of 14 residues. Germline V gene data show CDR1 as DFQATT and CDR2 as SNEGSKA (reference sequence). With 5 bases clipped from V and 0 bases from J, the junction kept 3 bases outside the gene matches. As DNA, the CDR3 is TGCAGTGCTTTGGGACAGGATAGCAATCAGCCCCAGCATTTT. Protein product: CSALGQDSNQPQHF.

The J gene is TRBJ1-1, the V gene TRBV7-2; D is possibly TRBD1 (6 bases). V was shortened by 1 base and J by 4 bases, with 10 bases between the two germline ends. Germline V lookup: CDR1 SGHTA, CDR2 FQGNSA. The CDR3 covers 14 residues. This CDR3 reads CASSLEGVGTEAFF. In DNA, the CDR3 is TGTGCCAGCAGCTTAGAGGGGGTTGGCACTGAAGCTTTCTTT.

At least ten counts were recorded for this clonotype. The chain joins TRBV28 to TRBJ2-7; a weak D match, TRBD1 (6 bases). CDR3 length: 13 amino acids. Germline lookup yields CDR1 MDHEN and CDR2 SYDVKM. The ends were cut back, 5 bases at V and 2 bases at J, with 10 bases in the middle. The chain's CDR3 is CASSGGQTYEQYF. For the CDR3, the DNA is TGTGCCAGCAGTGGGGGACAAACCTACGAGCAGTACTTC.

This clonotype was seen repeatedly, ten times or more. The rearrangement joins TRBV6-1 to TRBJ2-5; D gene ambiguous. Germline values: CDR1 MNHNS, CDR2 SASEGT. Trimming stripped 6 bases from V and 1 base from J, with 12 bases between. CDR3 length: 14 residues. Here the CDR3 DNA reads TGTGCCAGCAGCAGACGGGTAGCCCAAGAGACCCAGTACTTC. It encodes CASSRRVAQETQYF.

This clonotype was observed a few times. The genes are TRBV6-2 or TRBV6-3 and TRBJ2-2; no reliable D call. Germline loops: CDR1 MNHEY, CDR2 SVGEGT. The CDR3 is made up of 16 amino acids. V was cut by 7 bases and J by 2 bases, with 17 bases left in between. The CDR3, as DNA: TGTGCCAGCAAGACGAGGCAGGAGACTAACACCGGGGAGCTGTTTTTT. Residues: CASKTRQETNTGELFF.

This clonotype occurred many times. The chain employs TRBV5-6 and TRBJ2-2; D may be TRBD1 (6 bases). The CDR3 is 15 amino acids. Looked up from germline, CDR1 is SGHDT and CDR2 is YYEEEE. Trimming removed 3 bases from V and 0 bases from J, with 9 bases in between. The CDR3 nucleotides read TGTGCCAGCAGCTGGGGACAAACGAACACCGGGGAGCTGTTTTTT. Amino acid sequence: CASSWGQTNTGELFF.

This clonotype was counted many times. The CDR3 sequence: CASSYTGFNEQYF. The DNA of the CDR3 is TGTGCCAGCAGTTACACAGGGTTCAACGAGCAGTACTTC. V gene TRBV6-5 combines with J gene TRBJ2-7, with a tentative D call TRBD1 (6 bases). Trimming removed 2 bases at V and 5 bases at J, with 10 bases between. The germline CDR1 and CDR2 sequences are MNHEY and SVGAGI. The CDR3 runs to 13 residues.

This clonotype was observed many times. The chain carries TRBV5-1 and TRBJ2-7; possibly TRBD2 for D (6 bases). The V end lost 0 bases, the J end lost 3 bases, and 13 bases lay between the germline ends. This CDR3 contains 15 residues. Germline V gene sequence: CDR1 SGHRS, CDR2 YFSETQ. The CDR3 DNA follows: TGCGCCAGCAGCTTGGCTACAGGAGGGGTCTACGAGCAGTACTTC. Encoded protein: CASSLATGGVYEQYF.

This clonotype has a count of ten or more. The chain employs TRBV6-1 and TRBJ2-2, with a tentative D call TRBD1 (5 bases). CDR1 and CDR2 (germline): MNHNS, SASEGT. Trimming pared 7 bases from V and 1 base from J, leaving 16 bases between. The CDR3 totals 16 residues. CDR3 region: CASNARAAGNTGELFF. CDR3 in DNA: TGTGCCAGCAACGCCAGGGCGGCAGGGAACACCGGGGAGCTGTTTTTT.

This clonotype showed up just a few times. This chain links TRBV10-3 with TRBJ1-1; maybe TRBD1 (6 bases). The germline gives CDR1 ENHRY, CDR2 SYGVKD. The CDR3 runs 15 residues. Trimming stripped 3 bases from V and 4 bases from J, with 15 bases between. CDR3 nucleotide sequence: TGTGCCATCAGTGAACCCCAAACAGGGCGCACTGAAGCTTTCTTT. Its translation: CAISEPQTGRTEAFF.

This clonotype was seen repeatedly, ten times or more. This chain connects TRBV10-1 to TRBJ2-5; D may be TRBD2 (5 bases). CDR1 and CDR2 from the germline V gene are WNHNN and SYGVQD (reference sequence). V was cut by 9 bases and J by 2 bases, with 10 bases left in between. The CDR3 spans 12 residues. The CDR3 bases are TGCGCCAGGGCCGGGAAACAAGAGACCCAGTACTTC. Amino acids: CARAGKQETQYF.

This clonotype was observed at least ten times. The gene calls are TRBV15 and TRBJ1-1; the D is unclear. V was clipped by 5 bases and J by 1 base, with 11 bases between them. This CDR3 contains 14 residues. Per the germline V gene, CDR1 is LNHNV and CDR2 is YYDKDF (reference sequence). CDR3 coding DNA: TGTGCCACCAGCGGGGAGTCGAGGAACACTGAAGCTTTCTTT. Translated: CATSGESRNTEAFF. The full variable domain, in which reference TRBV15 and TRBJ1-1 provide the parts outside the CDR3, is DAMVIQNPRYQVTQFGKPVTLSCSQTLNHNVMYWYQQKSSQAPKLLFHYYDKDFNNEADTPDNFQSRRPNTSFCFLDIRSPGLGDTAMYLCATSGESRNTEAFFGQGTRLTVV.

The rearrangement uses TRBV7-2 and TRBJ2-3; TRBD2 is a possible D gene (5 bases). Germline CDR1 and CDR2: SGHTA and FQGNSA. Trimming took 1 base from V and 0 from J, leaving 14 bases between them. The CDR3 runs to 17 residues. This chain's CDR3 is CASSLGVGLASTDTQYF. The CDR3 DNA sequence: TGTGCCAGCAGCTTAGGAGTCGGACTGGCAAGCACAGATACGCAGTATTTT.

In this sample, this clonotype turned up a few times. The CDR3: CASSDQGQANTEAFF. Written as DNA, the CDR3 is TGTGCCAGCAGTGACCAGGGACAGGCTAACACTGAAGCTTTCTTT. The V and J genes are TRBV6-1 and TRBJ1-1, with 8 nucleotides matching TRBD1. Trimming removed 3 bases from V and 2 bases from J; junction bases left unmatched: 5. There are 15 residues in the CDR3. From germline, CDR1 is MNHNS and CDR2 SASEGT.

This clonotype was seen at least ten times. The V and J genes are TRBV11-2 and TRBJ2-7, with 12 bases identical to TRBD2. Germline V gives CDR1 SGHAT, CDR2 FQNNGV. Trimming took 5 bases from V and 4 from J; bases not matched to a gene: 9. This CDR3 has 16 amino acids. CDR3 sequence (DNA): TGTGCCAGCAGCCCTAGCGGGGGGGCTCAATCGTACGAGCAGTACTTC. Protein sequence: CASSPSGGAQSYEQYF.

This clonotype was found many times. The CDR3 here is CASSSIDYGYTF. DNA of the CDR3: TGTGCCAGCAGTTCCATCGACTATGGCTACACCTTC. The chain carries TRBV28 and TRBJ1-2, with no clear D. The CDR3 contains 12 residues. The germline V gene encodes CDR1 MDHEN and CDR2 SYDVKM. The V end lost 4 bases, the J end lost 3 bases, and 6 bases lay between the germline ends.

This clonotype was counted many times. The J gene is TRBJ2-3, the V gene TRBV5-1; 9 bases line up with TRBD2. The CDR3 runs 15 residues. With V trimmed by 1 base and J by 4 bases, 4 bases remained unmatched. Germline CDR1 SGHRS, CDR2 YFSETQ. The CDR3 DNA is TGCGCCAGCAGCTTGCCTAGCGGGACCGCAGATACGCAGTATTTT. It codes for CASSLPSGTADTQYF.

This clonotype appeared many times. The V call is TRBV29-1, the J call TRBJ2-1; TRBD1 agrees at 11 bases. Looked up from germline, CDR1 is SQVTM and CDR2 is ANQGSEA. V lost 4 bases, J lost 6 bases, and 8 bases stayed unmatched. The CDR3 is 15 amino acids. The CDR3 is CSVVPLGQGGNEQFF. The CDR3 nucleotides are TGCAGCGTTGTGCCCTTGGGACAGGGGGGCAATGAGCAGTTCTTC.

The CDR3 nucleotides are TGTGCCAGCAGCTTCCGGGCCTCCTACAATGAGCAGTTCTTC. Translated: CASSFRASYNEQFF. The chain links TRBV11-2 to TRBJ2-1; D gene uncertain. The germline CDR1 and CDR2 sequences are SGHAT and FQNNGV. This CDR3 is 14 amino acids long. The V end was cut by 3 bases, the J end by 0 bases, with 6 bases between.

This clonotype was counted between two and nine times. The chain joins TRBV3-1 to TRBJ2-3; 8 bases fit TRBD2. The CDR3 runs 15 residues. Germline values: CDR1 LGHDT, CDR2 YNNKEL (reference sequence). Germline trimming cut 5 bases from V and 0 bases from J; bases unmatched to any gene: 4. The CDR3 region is CASSSASGSTDTQYF. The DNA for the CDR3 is TGTGCCAGCAGCAGCGCTAGCGGGAGCACAGATACGCAGTATTTT.

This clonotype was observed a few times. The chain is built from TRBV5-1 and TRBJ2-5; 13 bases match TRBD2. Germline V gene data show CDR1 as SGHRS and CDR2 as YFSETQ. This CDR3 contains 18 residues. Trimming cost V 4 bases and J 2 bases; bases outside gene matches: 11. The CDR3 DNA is TGCGCCAGCAGCCCCCAACTAGCGGGAGGGCCGGGTCAAGAGACCCAGTACTTC. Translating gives CASSPQLAGGPGQETQYF.

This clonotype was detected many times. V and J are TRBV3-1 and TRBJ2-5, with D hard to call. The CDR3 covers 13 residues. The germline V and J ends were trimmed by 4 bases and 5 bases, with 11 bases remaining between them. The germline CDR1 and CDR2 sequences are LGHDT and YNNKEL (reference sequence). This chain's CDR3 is CASSPVSWETQYF. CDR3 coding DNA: TGTGCCAGCAGCCCAGTTTCCTGGGAGACCCAGTACTTC.

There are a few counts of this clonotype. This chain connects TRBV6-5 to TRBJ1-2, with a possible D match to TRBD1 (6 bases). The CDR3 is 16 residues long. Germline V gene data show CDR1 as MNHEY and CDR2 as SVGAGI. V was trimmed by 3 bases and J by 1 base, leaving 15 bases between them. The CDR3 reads CASSYQAGGDNYGYTF. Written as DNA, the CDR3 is TGTGCCAGCAGTTATCAAGCGGGGGGCGATAACTATGGCTACACCTTC.

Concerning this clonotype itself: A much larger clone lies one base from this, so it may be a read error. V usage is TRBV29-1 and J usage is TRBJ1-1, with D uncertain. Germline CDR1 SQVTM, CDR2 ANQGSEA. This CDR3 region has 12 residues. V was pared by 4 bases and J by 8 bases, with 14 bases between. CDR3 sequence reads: CSVVLAVFEAFF. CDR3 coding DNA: TGCAGCGTTGTCCTCGCAGTGTTCGAAGCTTTCTTT.

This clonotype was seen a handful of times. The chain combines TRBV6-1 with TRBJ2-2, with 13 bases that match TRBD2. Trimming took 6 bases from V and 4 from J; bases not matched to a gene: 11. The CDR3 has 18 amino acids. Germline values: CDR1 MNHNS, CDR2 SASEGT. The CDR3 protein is CASSRSGLAGASTGELFF. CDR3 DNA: TGTGCCAGCAGCCGCTCCGGACTAGCGGGGGCCAGCACCGGGGAGCTGTTTTTT.

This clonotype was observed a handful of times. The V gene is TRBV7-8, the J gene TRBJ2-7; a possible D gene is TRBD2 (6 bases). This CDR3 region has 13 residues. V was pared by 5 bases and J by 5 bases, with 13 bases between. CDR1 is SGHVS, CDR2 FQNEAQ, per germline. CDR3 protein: CASSPPRGDEQYF. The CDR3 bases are TGTGCCAGCAGCCCACCGCGGGGAGACGAGCAGTACTTC.

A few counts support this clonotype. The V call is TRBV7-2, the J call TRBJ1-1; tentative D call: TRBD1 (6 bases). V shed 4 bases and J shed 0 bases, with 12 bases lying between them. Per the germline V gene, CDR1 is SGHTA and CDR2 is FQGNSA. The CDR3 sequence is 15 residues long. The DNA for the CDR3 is TGTGCCAGCAGCTGGCAGACAGGTATGAACACTGAAGCTTTCTTT. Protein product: CASSWQTGMNTEAFF. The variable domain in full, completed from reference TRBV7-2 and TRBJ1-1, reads GAGVSQSPSNKVTEKGKDVELRCDPISGHTALYWYRQSLGQGLEFLIYFQGNSAPDKSGLPSDRFSAERTGGSVSTLTIQRTQQEDSAVYLCASSWQTGMNTEAFFGQGTRLTVV.

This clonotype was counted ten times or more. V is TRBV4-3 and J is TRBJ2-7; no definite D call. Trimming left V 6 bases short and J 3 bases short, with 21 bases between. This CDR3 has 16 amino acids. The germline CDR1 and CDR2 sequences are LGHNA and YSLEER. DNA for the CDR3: TGCGCCAGCAGAACTCCTGTCTCTCCCCCGCTCTACGAGCAGTACTTC. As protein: CASRTPVSPPLYEQYF.

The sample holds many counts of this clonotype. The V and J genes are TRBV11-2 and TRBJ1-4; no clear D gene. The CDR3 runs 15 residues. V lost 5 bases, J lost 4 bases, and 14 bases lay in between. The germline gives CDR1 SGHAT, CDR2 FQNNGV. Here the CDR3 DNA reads TGTGCCAGCAGCCCGAGCCGGGCCAGTAATGAAAAACTGTTTTTT. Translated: CASSPSRASNEKLFF.